Included here is one T cell receptor beta chain sequence, with context. The data stem from a study of blood T cell repertoires in COVID-19. Sequenced by immunoSEQ multiplex PCR; TCRdb stores in-frame clones only, minus some. The repertoire includes a few hundred thousand clones, approximately 89% of them detected once, and roughly a tenth sits in the top ten. The CDR3 sequence is 17 residues long. Deletions cut 1 base from V and 0 bases from J, with 12 bases between. Per the germline V gene, CDR1 is SGHVS and CDR2 is FQNEAQ. Sequenced input: peripheral blood. This rearrangement joins TRBV7-8 to TRBJ1-4; no definite D call. This clonotype originated in a woman younger than 45 with COVID-19, enrolled during active disease. CDR3 bases: TGTGCCAGCAGCTTAGTTGGCACAGAAGCAACTAATGAAAAACTGTTTTTT. Its translation is CASSLVGTEATNEKLFF. The entire variable domain, with the rest obtained from reference TRBV7-8 and TRBJ1-4, is as follows: GAGVSQSPRYKVAKRGQDVALRCDPISGHVSLFWYQQALGQGPEFLTYFQNEAQLDKSGLPSDRFFAERPEGSVSTLKIQRTQQEDSAVYLCASSLVGTEATNEKLFFGSGTQLSVL.